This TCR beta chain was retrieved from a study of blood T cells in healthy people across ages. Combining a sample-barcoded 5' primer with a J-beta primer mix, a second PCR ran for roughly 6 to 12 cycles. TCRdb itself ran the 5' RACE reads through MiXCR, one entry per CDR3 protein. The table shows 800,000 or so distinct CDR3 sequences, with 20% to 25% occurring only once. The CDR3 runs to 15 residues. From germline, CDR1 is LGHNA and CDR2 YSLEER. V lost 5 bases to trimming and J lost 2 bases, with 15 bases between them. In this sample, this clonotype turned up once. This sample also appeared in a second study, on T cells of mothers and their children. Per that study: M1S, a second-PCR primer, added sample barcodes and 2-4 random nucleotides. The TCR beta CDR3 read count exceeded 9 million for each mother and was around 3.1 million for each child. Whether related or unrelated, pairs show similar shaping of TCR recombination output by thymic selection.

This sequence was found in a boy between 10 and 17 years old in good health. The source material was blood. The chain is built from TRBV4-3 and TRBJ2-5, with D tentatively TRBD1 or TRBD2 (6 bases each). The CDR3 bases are TGCGCCAGCAGCGGTGATTCGGGGGCTCAAGAGACCCAGTACTTC. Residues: CASSGDSGAQETQYF.